This T cell receptor beta chain was identified during a study of cytomegalovirus exposure and HLA in healthy donors. General study points: Highly shared variants forming one cluster were likely a sequencing artifact. Presence/absence analyses rested on an assumption that sequencing depth was roughly uniform across donors. With further analysis later on, most CMV-associated TCR beta chains appeared HLA-restricted. Altogether, around 160 TCR beta chains were recorded as cytomegalovirus-associated.

About this clone: Its antigen is as yet unknown.

Germline CDR1 SGHAT, CDR2 FQNNGV. The CDR3 totals 15 residues. The PCR used 60 Vbeta and 13 Jbeta primers. Libraries were prepared by immunoSEQ multiplex PCR; TCRdb keeps only in-frame clonotypes and omits some of them. The data show 150,000 to 200,000 clones, over 65% seen once. Sequenced sample: PBMCs. The chain joins TRBV11-2 to TRBJ2-5; TRBD1 matches at 8 bases. The J call may be faulty, since TRBJ2-7 better matches the DNA end. The TCR comes from a woman in her 30s in good health and CMV-seropositive. In DNA, the CDR3 is TGTGCCAGCAGCTTAGACAGGGACAGGCCCTACGAGCAGTACTTC. This translates into CASSLDRDRPYEQYF.